One and the same sample provided the 29 T cell receptor beta chains below, sequenced in a study of siplizumab effects on memory and regulatory T cells. Generated by immunoSEQ multiplex PCR, the TCRdb table keeps only in-frame clones and is missing some. This sample has over 85,000 clones; approximately 93% occur once, and the top ten carry over 5.5%. Sequencing was carried out using CD8+ T cells sorted from blood. These TCRs come from a human donor in good health.

The rearrangement joins TRBV14 to TRBJ1-2; D might be TRBD1 (5 bases). The V end lost 1 base, the J end lost 6 bases, and 12 bases lay between the germline ends. There are 14 residues in the CDR3. Germline loops: CDR1 SGHDN, CDR2 FVKESK. The CDR3 here is CASSQGRAPNGYTF. Written as DNA, the CDR3 is TGTGCCAGCAGCCAAGGCAGGGCGCCGAATGGCTACACCTTC. The full variable domain, in which reference TRBV14 and TRBJ1-2 provide the parts outside the CDR3, is EAGVTQFPSHSVIEKGQTVTLRCDPISGHDNLYWYRRVMGKEIKFLLHFVKESKQDESGMPNNRFLAERTGGTYSTLKVQPAELEDSGVYFCASSQGRAPNGYTFGSGTRLTVV.

V usage is TRBV7-6 and J usage is TRBJ2-1; 9 nucleotides line up with TRBD1. Unmatched junction bases numbered 4, after V lost 6 bases and J lost 1 base. In germline, CDR1 is SGHVS, CDR2 FNYEAQ. The length of the CDR3 is 15 residues. CDR3 amino acids: CASRRGQGSYNEQFF. The CDR3 nucleotides are TGTGCCAGCAGAAGGGGACAGGGATCCTACAATGAGCAGTTCTTC.

The chain has TRBV18 and TRBJ1-6, with D hard to call. Trimming cost V 4 bases and J 9 bases, with 19 bases left between them. CDR3 length: 16 residues. Per germline, CDR1 KGHSH and CDR2 LQKENI. The CDR3 loop is CASSQTREGIGSPLHF. The CDR3, as DNA: TGTGCCAGCTCACAGACAAGGGAGGGAATAGGTTCACCCCTCCACTTT.

Concerning this clone itself: The germline gene is not matched at one end of the junction; a read error may be the cause. The gene calls are TRBV12-5 and TRBJ1-1; no reliable D call. The germline CDR1 and CDR2 sequences are LGHNT and FRNRAP. The CDR3 has 11 amino acids. In DNA, the CDR3 is TGTGCTAGTGGTTTGGTTGAGGCCAGTAGCTTT. Translating it yields CASGLVEASSF.

The chain has TRBV29-1 and TRBJ2-7, with 8 bases that match TRBD2. Germline V gene sequence: CDR1 SQVTM, CDR2 ANQGSEA. The J segment lost 2 bases and the V segment lost 4 bases, leaving 7 bases of the junction unmatched. CDR3 length: 14 amino acids. DNA for the CDR3: TGCAGCGTTGGGGCGGGGGGCCGTACCTACGAGCAGTACTTC. Amino acid sequence: CSVGAGGRTYEQYF.

The chain uses TRBV27 and TRBJ2-7; D is uncertain. The CDR3 contains 14 residues. Germline assignment: CDR1 MNHEY and CDR2 SMNVEV (reference sequence). The V end was cut by 3 bases, the J end by 3 bases, with 12 bases between. The CDR3 DNA is TGTGCCAGCAGTTTGGGATCCGTAGGCTACGAGCAGTACTTC. Its protein is CASSLGSVGYEQYF.

The gene calls are TRBV7-9 and TRBJ2-1; D perhaps matches TRBD1 (7 bases). CDR3 length: 15 residues. V gave up 6 bases and J gave up 7 bases, with 19 bases separating them. The germline gives CDR1 SEHNR, CDR2 FQNEAQ (reference sequence). This CDR3 is CASRDGQEGINEQFF. CDR3 DNA: TGTGCCAGCAGAGACGGACAGGAGGGGATAAATGAGCAGTTCTTC.

The V gene is TRBV11-2, the J gene TRBJ1-1; D is uncertain. Looked up from germline, CDR1 is SGHAT and CDR2 is FQNNGV. The CDR3 sequence is 13 residues long. V lost 6 bases, J lost 4 bases, and 12 bases lay in between. DNA for the CDR3: TGTGCCAGCAGAACCACCGAAGGCACTGAAGCTTTCTTT. It encodes CASRTTEGTEAFF.

The rearrangement links TRBV4-1 to TRBJ1-2, with a tentative D call TRBD1 (6 bases). There are 15 residues in the CDR3. Trimming removed 1 base from V and 5 bases from J, with 14 bases in between. The germline gives CDR1 MGHRA, CDR2 YSYEKL. The CDR3 coding sequence is TGCGCCAGCAGCCAAGGTTCCGGGACACTTTATGGCTACACCTTC. Translated, it gives CASSQGSGTLYGYTF.

The rearrangement uses TRBV13 and TRBJ2-3; D gene unclear. Deletions cut 2 bases from V and 4 bases from J, with 4 bases between. The CDR3 spans 12 residues. CDR1 is PRHDT and CDR2 is FYEKMQ in the germline V gene (reference sequence). CDR3 in DNA: TGTGCCAGCAGCTTAATCGCAGATACGCAGTATTTT. This translates into CASSLIADTQYF.

J is TRBJ1-1 and V is TRBV19, with 7 bases identical to TRBD1. The CDR3 totals 14 residues. Germline V gives CDR1 LNHDA, CDR2 SQIVND (reference sequence). V shed 3 bases, J shed 4 bases, and the junction held 5 bases outside the gene matches. The CDR3 DNA reads TGTGCCAGTAGTATCCCATCAGGGGGCACTGAAGCTTTCTTT. Translated, it gives CASSIPSGGTEAFF.

V is TRBV30 and J is TRBJ1-5; D unresolved. The CDR3 runs to 13 residues. Germline values: CDR1 GTSNPN, CDR2 SVGIG (reference sequence). The V end lost 4 bases, the J end lost 1 base, and 8 bases lay between the germline ends. The CDR3 DNA is TGTGCCTGGACGGAGGGAAGCAATCAGCCCCAGCATTTT. Amino acid sequence: CAWTEGSNQPQHF.

The V gene is TRBV27, the J gene TRBJ2-6, with D maybe TRBD1 (5 bases). V dropped 5 bases and J dropped 0 bases, with 17 bases sitting between them. Looked up from germline, CDR1 is MNHEY and CDR2 is SMNVEV (reference sequence). The CDR3 is made up of 18 amino acids. The CDR3 DNA is TGTGCCAGCAGTAGGCTGGGGCAGGGAAGCTCTGGGGCCAACGTCCTGACTTTC. The encoded protein is CASSRLGQGSSGANVLTF.

The chain has TRBV19 and TRBJ1-5; the D is unclear. The V gene's germline CDR1 is LNHDA and CDR2 SQIVND (reference sequence). Trimming shortened V by 3 bases and J by 3 bases, and 6 bases separated the two germline ends. The CDR3 length is 13 residues. CDR3: CASSMWANQPQHF. The CDR3 DNA sequence: TGTGCCAGTAGTATGTGGGCCAATCAGCCCCAGCATTTT.

This clone was seen just once. The genes are TRBV4-3 and TRBJ2-7; TRBD2 agrees at 10 bases. This CDR3 is 16 amino acids long. Trimming cost V 4 bases and J 4 bases; bases outside gene matches: 10. Germline V CDR1 and CDR2: LGHNA, YSLEER. CDR3 nucleotides: TGCGCCAGCAGCCCGGCAGCGGGAGGGCCAAGTTACGAGCAGTACTTC. Its protein is CASSPAAGGPSYEQYF.

The gene calls are TRBV7-9 and TRBJ2-1; maybe TRBD2 (6 bases). The CDR3 runs 17 residues. With 2 bases removed from V and 8 bases from J, the gap between germline ends came to 22 bases. Germline CDR1 and CDR2: SEHNR and FQNEAQ (reference sequence). The CDR3 sequence is CASSLPLWGEIGDEQFF. In DNA, the CDR3 is TGTGCCAGCAGCTTACCGCTGTGGGGGGAAATCGGGGATGAGCAGTTCTTC.

The rearrangement uses TRBV30 and TRBJ1-5; 9 nucleotides line up with TRBD1. Germline V CDR1 and CDR2: GTSNPN, SVGIG (reference sequence). V was pared by 2 bases and J by 7 bases, with 3 bases of the junction left unmatched. The CDR3 has 13 amino acids. CDR3 in amino acids: CAWSQTGGQPQHF. The DNA of the CDR3 is TGTGCCTGGAGTCAAACAGGGGGCCAGCCCCAGCATTTT.

This chain links TRBV13 with TRBJ2-7; possible D gene TRBD2, 6 bases. In germline, CDR1 is PRHDT, CDR2 FYEKMQ (reference sequence). The CDR3 loop spans 13 amino acids. Trimming took 5 bases from V and 2 from J, leaving 10 bases between them. CDR3: CASSPGRTYEQYF. The DNA for the CDR3 is TGTGCCAGCAGCCCTGGGAGGACCTACGAGCAGTACTTC.

V usage is TRBV19 and J usage is TRBJ1-1; 7 positions match TRBD1. V was clipped by 4 bases and J by 1 base; unmatched bases: 9. The CDR3 length is 16 residues. Germline lookup yields CDR1 LNHDA and CDR2 SQIVND (reference sequence). The CDR3 spells CASSTPRTGRNTEAFF. Here the CDR3 DNA reads TGTGCCAGTAGTACCCCTAGGACAGGACGGAACACTGAAGCTTTCTTT.

The rearrangement joins TRBV7-8 to TRBJ1-1, with TRBD1 as a possible D gene (6 bases). CDR3 size: 15 residues. The V end lost 1 base, the J end lost 1 base, and 10 bases lay between the germline ends. CDR1 is SGHVS, CDR2 FQNEAQ, per germline. The CDR3 DNA is TGTGCCAGCAGCTTAGTGGGGGGCGCGAACACTGAAGCTTTCTTT. Its translation: CASSLVGGANTEAFF.

The V gene is TRBV9, the J gene TRBJ1-1; the D is unclear. Trimming took off 4 bases at V and 8 bases at J, with 15 bases between the two ends. The CDR3 spans 13 residues. Germline loops: CDR1 SGDLS, CDR2 YYNGEE. CDR3 protein: CASSPLPGQEAFF. CDR3 nucleotide sequence: TGTGCCAGCAGCCCACTTCCCGGCCAGGAAGCTTTCTTT.

V and J are TRBV11-2 and TRBJ1-6; 7 bases map to TRBD1. Germline CDR1 SGHAT, CDR2 FQNNGV. V shed 5 bases and J 5 bases; nucleotides not matched to a gene: 3. The CDR3 spans 14 residues. DNA of the CDR3: TGTGCCAGCAGCGCGGGACAGCATAATTCACCCCTCCACTTT. Its translation: CASSAGQHNSPLHF. Variable domain in full (rest from reference TRBV11-2 and TRBJ1-6): EAGVAQSPRYKIIEKRQSVAFWCNPISGHATLYWYQQILGQGPKLLIQFQNNGVVDDSQLPKDRFSAERLKGVDSTLKIQPAKLEDSAVYLCASSAGQHNSPLHFGNGTRLTVT.

V usage is TRBV9 and J usage is TRBJ1-2; D is ambiguous. V lost 3 bases and J lost 3, with 12 bases in between. CDR3 length: 14 residues. Germline V gives CDR1 SGDLS, CDR2 YYNGEE. CDR3 residues: CASSAPNRHYGYTF. For the CDR3, the DNA is TGTGCCAGCAGCGCCCCTAACCGCCACTATGGCTACACCTTC.

The chain uses TRBV9 and TRBJ2-1; D is unresolved. The CDR3 has 14 residues. Trimming cost V 0 bases and J 7 bases, with 11 bases left between them. Germline V gene sequence: CDR1 SGDLS, CDR2 YYNGEE. The CDR3 loop is CASSVDLGRNEQFF. Here the CDR3 DNA reads TGTGCCAGCAGCGTAGACCTCGGACGGAATGAGCAGTTCTTC.

The V gene is TRBV7-6, the J gene TRBJ1-1; D might be TRBD1 (5 bases). Germline V gives CDR1 SGHVS, CDR2 FNYEAQ. There are 14 residues in the CDR3. Trimming left V 3 bases short and J 3 bases short, with 11 bases between. CDR3 DNA sequence: TGTGCCAGCAGCTTGACCCTGGGGGACACTGAAGCTTTCTTT. Its protein product is CASSLTLGDTEAFF.

In this sample, this clone turned up a few times. The chain employs TRBV1 and TRBJ2-7; the table's D gene call, TRBD2, was not cross checked with the DNA. TRBV1 is a listed pseudogene. This CDR3 is built from 18 residues. CDR3 sequence (DNA): TGCACCAGCAGCCAAGTAACAGGACTAGCGAGTAGCTCCTACGAGCAGTACTTC. It translates to CTSSQVTGLASSSYEQYF.

This chain uses TRBV7-9 with TRBJ1-6, with a weak D call TRBD1 (5 bases). This CDR3 contains 17 residues. With 2 bases removed from V and 4 bases from J, the gap between germline ends came to 15 bases. The germline V gene has CDR1 SEHNR and CDR2 FQNEAQ (reference sequence). CDR3 DNA sequence: TGTGCCAGCAGCTTACGAGAGCCGGGGGATTATAATTCACCCCTCCACTTT. Protein product: CASSLREPGDYNSPLHF.

The chain joins TRBV5-1 to TRBJ2-7, with unresolved D. CDR3 length: 13 residues. Germline assignment: CDR1 SGHRS and CDR2 YFSETQ. V gave up 1 base and J gave up 6 bases, with 11 bases separating them. The CDR3 loop is CASSLRSPGEQYF. In DNA form, the CDR3 reads TGCGCCAGCAGCTTGAGGTCCCCGGGCGAGCAGTACTTC.

The chain combines TRBV7-9 with TRBJ2-1, with 15 bases that match TRBD2. CDR1 and CDR2 (germline): SEHNR, FQNEAQ (reference sequence). The CDR3 contains 15 residues. Losses at the gene ends were 2 bases for V and 8 bases for J; bases not matched to a gene: 1. CDR3 coding DNA: TGTGCCAGCAGCTTAAGGACTAGCGGGAGGGATGAGCAGTTCTTC. It is translated as CASSLRTSGRDEQFF. Filled out from reference TRBV7-9 and TRBJ2-1, the complete variable domain reads DTGVSQNPRHKITKRGQNVTFRCDPISEHNRLYWYRQTLGQGPEFLTYFQNEAQLEKSRLLSDRFSAERPKGSFSTLEIQRTEQGDSAMYLCASSLRTSGRDEQFFGPGTRLTVL.